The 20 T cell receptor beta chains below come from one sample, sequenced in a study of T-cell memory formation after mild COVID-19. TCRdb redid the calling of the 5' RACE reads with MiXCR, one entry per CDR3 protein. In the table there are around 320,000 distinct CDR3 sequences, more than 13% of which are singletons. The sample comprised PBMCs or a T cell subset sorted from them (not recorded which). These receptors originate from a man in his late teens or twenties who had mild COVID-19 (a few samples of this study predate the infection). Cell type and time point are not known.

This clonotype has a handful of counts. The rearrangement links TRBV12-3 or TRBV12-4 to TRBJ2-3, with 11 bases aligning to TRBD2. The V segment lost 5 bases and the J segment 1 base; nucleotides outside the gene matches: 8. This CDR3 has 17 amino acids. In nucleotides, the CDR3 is TGTGCCAGCAGTCCTACCCCGGGACTAGCGGGCACAGATACGCAGTATTTT. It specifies CASSPTPGLAGTDTQYF.

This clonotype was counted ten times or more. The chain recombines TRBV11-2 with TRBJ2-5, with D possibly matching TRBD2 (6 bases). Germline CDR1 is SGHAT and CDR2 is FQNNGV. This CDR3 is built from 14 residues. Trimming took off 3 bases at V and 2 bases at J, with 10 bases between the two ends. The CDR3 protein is CASSLELAQETQYF. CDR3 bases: TGTGCCAGCAGCTTGGAACTAGCACAAGAGACCCAGTACTTC.

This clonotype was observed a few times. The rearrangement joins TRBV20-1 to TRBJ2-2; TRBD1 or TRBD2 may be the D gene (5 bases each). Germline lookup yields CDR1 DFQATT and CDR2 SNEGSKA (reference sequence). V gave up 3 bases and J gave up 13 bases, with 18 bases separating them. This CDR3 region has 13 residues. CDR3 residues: CSARGPQPGPLFF. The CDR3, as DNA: TGCAGTGCTAGGGGACCGCAGCCGGGCCCGCTGTTTTTT.

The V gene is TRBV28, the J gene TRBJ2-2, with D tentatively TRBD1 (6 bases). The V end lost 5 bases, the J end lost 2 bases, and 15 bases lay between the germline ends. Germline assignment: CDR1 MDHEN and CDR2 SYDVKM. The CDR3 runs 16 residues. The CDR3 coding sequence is TGTGCCAGCAGTGGGATAGGACAGACAAACACCGGGGAGCTGTTTTTT. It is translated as CASSGIGQTNTGELFF.

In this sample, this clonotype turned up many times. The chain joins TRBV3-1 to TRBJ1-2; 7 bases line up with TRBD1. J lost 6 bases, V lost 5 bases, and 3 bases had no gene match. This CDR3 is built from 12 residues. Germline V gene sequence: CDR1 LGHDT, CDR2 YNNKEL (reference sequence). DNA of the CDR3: TGTGCCAGCAGCGAACAGGGGAATGGCTACACCTTC. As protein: CASSEQGNGYTF. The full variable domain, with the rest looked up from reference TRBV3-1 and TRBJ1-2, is DTAVSQTPKYLVTQMGNDKSIKCEQNLGHDTMYWYKQDSKKFLKIMFSYNNKELIINETVPNRFSPKSPDKAHLNLHINSLELGDSAVYFCASSEQGNGYTFGSGTRLTVV.

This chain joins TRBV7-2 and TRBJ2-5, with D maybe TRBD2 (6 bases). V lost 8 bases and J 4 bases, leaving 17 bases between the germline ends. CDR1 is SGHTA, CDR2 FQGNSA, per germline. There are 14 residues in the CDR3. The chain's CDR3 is CASQEAGLGETQYF. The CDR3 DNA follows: TGTGCCAGCCAAGAGGCGGGGTTGGGAGAGACCCAGTACTTC.

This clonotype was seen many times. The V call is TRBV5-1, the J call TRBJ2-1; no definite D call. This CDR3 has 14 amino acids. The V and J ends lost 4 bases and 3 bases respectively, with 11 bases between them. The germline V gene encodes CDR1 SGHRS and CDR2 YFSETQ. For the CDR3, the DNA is TGCGCCAGCAGCCCCGGTGGCCTCTACAATGAGCAGTTCTTC. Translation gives CASSPGGLYNEQFF.

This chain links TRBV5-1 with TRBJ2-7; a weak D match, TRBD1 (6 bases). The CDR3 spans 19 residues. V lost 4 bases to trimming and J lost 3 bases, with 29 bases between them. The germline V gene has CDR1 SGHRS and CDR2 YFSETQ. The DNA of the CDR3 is TGCGCCAGCAGCGCGGCCTACACCGGGACACCCACCACATACTACGAGCAGTACTTC. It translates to CASSAAYTGTPTTYYEQYF.

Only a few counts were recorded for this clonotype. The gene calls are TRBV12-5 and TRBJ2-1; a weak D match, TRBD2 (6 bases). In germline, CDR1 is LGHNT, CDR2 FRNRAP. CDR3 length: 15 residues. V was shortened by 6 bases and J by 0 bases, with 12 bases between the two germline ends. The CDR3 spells CASGQLGGSYNEQFF. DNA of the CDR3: TGTGCTAGTGGCCAACTCGGGGGCTCCTACAATGAGCAGTTCTTC.

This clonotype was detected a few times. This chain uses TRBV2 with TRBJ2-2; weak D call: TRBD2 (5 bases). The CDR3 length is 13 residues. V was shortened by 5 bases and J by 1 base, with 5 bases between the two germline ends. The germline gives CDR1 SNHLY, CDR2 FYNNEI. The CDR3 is CASSRENTGELFF. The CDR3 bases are TGTGCCAGCAGTCGGGAGAACACCGGGGAGCTGTTTTTT.

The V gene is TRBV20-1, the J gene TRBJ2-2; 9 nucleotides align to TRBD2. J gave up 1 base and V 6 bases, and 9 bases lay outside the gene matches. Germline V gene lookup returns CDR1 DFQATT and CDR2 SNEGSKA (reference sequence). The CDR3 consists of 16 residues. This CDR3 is CSAAGAGGLNTGELFF. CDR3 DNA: TGCAGTGCCGCTGGAGCGGGGGGTCTGAACACCGGGGAGCTGTTTTTT.

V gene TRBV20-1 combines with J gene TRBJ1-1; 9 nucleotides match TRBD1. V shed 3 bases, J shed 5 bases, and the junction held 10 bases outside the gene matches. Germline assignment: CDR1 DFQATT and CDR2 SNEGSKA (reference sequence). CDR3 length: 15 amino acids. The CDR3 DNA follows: TGCAGTGCTAGGTGGGGGACAGGGTCGTGGACTGAAGCTTTCTTT. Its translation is CSARWGTGSWTEAFF.

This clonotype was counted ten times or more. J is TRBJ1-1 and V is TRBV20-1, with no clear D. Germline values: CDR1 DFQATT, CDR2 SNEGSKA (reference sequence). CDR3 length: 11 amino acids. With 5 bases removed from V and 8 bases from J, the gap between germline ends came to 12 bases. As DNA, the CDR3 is TGCAGTGCTCAACACGGAGTAGAAGCTTTCTTT. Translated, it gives CSAQHGVEAFF.

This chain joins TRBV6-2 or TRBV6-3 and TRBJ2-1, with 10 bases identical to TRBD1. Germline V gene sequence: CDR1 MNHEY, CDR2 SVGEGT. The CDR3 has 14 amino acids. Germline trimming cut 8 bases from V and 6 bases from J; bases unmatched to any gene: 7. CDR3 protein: CASSRDRGINEQFF. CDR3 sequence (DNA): TGTGCCAGCTCCCGGGACAGGGGAATCAATGAGCAGTTCTTC.

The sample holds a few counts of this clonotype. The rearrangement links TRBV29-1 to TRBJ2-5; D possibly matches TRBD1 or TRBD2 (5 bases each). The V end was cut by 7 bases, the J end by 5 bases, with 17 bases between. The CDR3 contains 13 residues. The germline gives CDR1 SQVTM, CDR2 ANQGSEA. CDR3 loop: CSALKPGRETQYF. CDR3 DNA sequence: TGCAGCGCCCTCAAGCCGGGGCGGGAGACCCAGTACTTC.

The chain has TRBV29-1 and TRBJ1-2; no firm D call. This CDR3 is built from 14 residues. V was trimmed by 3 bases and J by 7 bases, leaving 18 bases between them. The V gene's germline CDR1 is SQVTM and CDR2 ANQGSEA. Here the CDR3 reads CSVETYRFFGGYTF. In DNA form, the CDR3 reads TGCAGCGTTGAGACTTACCGGTTTTTCGGTGGCTACACCTTC.

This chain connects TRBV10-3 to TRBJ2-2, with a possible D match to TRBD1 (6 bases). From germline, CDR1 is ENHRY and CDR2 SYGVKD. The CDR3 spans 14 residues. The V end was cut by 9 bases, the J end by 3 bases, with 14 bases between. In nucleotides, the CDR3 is TGTGCCATGGGTACCGGGACACACACCGGGGAGCTGTTTTTT. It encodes CAMGTGTHTGELFF.

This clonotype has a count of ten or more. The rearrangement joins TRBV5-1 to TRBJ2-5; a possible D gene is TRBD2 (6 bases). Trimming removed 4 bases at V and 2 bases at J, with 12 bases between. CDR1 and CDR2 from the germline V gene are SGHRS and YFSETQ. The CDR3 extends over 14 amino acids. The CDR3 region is CASSVGTYQETQYF. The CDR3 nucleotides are TGCGCCAGCAGCGTCGGGACTTATCAAGAGACCCAGTACTTC. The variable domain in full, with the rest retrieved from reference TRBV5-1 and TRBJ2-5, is KAGVTQTPRYLIKTRGQQVTLSCSPISGHRSVSWYQQTPGQGLQFLFEYFSETQRNKGNFPGRFSGRQFSNSRSEMNVSTLELGDSALYLCASSVGTYQETQYFGPGTRLLVL.

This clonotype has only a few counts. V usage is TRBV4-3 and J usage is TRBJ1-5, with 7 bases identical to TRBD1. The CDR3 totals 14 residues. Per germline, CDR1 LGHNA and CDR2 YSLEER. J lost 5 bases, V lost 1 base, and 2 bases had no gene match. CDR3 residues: CASSQGQGYQPQHF. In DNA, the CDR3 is TGCGCCAGCAGCCAAGGACAGGGATATCAGCCCCAGCATTTT.

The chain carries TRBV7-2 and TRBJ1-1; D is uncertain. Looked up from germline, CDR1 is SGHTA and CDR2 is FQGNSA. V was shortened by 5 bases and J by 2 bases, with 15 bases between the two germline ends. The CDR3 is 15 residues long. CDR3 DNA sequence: TGTGCCAGCAGCCGGATTCTAGGTGGCAACACTGAAGCTTTCTTT. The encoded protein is CASSRILGGNTEAFF.